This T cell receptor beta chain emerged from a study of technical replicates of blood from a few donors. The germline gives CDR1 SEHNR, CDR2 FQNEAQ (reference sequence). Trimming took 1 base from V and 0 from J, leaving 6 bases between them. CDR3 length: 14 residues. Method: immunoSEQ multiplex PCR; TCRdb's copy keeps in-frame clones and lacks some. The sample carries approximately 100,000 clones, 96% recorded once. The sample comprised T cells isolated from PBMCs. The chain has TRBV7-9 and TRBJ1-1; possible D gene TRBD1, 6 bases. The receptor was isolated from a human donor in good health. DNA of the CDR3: TGTGCCAGCAGCTTAGGACAGGTGAACACTGAAGCTTTCTTT. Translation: CASSLGQVNTEAFF.